Presented here are 28 T cell receptor beta chains from one specimen sequenced in a study of cytomegalovirus exposure and HLA in healthy donors. PCR involved 60 Vbeta and 13 Jbeta primers. The repertoire was sequenced with immunoSEQ multiplex PCR; TCRdb's copy has only in-frame clones and lacks some. The table includes under 40,000 clones, about 80% detected once. Material for sequencing was PBMCs. The receptors come from a male donor in good health and CMV-seronegative.

This clone was detected only once. The V gene is TRBV5-1, the J gene TRBJ2-7, with 10 bases that match TRBD1. The CDR3 spans 14 residues. The V gene end was trimmed by 2 bases and the J gene end by 2 bases; junction bases not matched to a gene: 1. CDR1 SGHRS and CDR2 YFSETQ come from the germline V gene. In DNA, the CDR3 is TGCGCCAGCAGCTTCGGGACAGGGGCCTACGAGCAGTACTTC. Its translation is CASSFGTGAYEQYF.

Notes on this clone: Other nucleotide sequences from this sample produce the same CDR3. The rearrangement links TRBV28 to TRBJ2-7, with TRBD2 as a possible D gene (6 bases). Germline CDR1 is MDHEN and CDR2 is SYDVKM. CDR3 size: 15 residues. V lost 6 bases and J 0 bases, leaving 15 bases between the germline ends. The CDR3 is CASSPAGTGSYEQYF. The CDR3, as DNA: TGTGCCAGCAGCCCGGCGGGGACTGGCTCCTACGAGCAGTACTTC.

This clone was seen more than once but under ten times. The CDR3 region has the DNA TGTGCCGGCCGGACAGATGAAAAACTGTTTTTT. Its protein product is CAGRTDEKLFF. The chain carries TRBV6-1 and TRBJ1-4; D is perhaps TRBD1 (6 bases). Germline CDR1 MNHNS, CDR2 SASEGT. V lost 11 bases to trimming and J lost 6 bases, with 10 bases between them. This CDR3 spans 11 amino acids.

This clone was observed a few times. The chain carries TRBV5-8 and TRBJ1-6; the D gene is possibly TRBD1 (5 bases). Germline CDR1 reads SGHTS; CDR2 reads YDEGEE. This CDR3 has 15 amino acids. Trimming left V 0 bases short and J 5 bases short, with 9 bases between. This CDR3 reads CASSLGQRDNSPLHF. In nucleotides, the CDR3 is TGTGCCAGCAGCTTGGGACAGAGAGATAATTCACCCCTCCACTTT.

The chain employs TRBV4-1 and TRBJ2-7, with 7 bases fitting TRBD2. The CDR3 contains 18 residues. V was pared by 1 base and J by 1 base, with 13 bases of the junction left unmatched. Per germline, CDR1 MGHRA and CDR2 YSYEKL. The CDR3 loop is CASSQVWVAGQGSYEQYF. DNA for the CDR3: TGCGCCAGCAGCCAAGTGTGGGTAGCGGGCCAGGGTTCCTACGAGCAGTACTTC.

This sequence joins TRBV30 and TRBJ2-7; tentatively, D is TRBD2 (5 bases). Germline lookup yields CDR1 GTSNPN and CDR2 SVGIG (reference sequence). Trimming removed 0 bases at V and 1 base at J, with 10 bases between. CDR3 length: 14 amino acids. The CDR3 DNA is TGTGCCTGGAGTGTACGGGGTCCTTCCTACGAGCAGTACTTC. This codes for CAWSVRGPSYEQYF.

The V and J genes are TRBV6-1 and TRBJ2-1, with 9 bases that match TRBD1. The CDR3 covers 16 residues. Germline CDR1 and CDR2: MNHNS and SASEGT. Trimming removed 4 bases from V and 9 bases from J; junction bases left unmatched: 13. CDR3 protein: CASSGLRDRVAGEQFF. CDR3 in DNA: TGTGCCAGCAGTGGGCTCCGGGACAGGGTCGCCGGTGAGCAGTTCTTC.

This clone has only a few counts. V is TRBV14 and J is TRBJ2-7; 14 nucleotides match TRBD2. The trim removed 3 bases at V and 4 bases at J, leaving 5 bases unmatched. There are 16 residues in the CDR3. Germline V gene sequence: CDR1 SGHDN, CDR2 FVKESK. The CDR3 reads CASSQGLAGAGYEQYF. In DNA, the CDR3 is TGTGCCAGCAGCCAGGGACTAGCGGGAGCGGGGTACGAGCAGTACTTC.

J is TRBJ2-3 and V is TRBV7-2, with D possibly being TRBD2 (6 bases). V lost 2 bases and J lost 4, with 19 bases in between. Germline CDR1 is SGHTA and CDR2 is FQGNSA. The CDR3 has 17 residues. The DNA for the CDR3 is TGTGCCAGCAGCTTATGGTGGCCAGGAGGGTTCCCAGATACGCAGTATTTT. It yields the protein CASSLWWPGGFPDTQYF.

The CDR3 reads CASSYLTGGNTEAFF. The CDR3 nucleotides are TGTGCCAGCAGCTATTTGACAGGGGGTAACACTGAAGCTTTCTTT. J is TRBJ1-1 and V is TRBV5-6; TRBD1 matches at 9 bases. The CDR3 has 15 residues. V shed 3 bases, J shed 2 bases, and the junction held 5 bases outside the gene matches. The germline gives CDR1 SGHDT, CDR2 YYEEEE.

The V gene is TRBV7-6, the J gene TRBJ1-1, with 7 positions matching TRBD1. This CDR3 comprises 16 residues. V gave up 4 bases and J gave up 2 bases; unmatched junction bases: 10. Germline V lookup: CDR1 SGHVS, CDR2 FNYEAQ. CDR3 amino acids: CASSSLDRELNTEAFF. CDR3 DNA: TGTGCCAGCAGCTCACTAGACAGGGAACTTAACACTGAAGCTTTCTTT. Full variable domain (remainder filled in from reference TRBV7-6 and TRBJ1-1): GAGVSQSPRYKVTKRGQDVALRCDPISGHVSLYWYRQALGQGPEFLTYFNYEAQQDKSGLPNDRFSAERPEGSISTLTIQRTEQRDSAMYRCASSSLDRELNTEAFFGQGTRLTVV.

The chain has TRBV27 and TRBJ1-2, with TRBD1 as a possible D gene (5 bases). The CDR3 totals 13 residues. V shed 2 bases and J shed 4 bases, with 8 bases lying between them. Per germline, CDR1 MNHEY and CDR2 SMNVEV (reference sequence). CDR3 DNA: TGTGCCAGCAGTTTAGGCAGGGCCTATGGCTACACCTTC. Its translation: CASSLGRAYGYTF.

V and J are TRBV11-2 and TRBJ1-5; 10 nucleotides agree with TRBD1. After removal of 5 bases from V and 7 bases from J, the junction contained 5 bases not matched to a gene. Germline V gene sequence: CDR1 SGHAT, CDR2 FQNNGV. CDR3 size: 14 residues. CDR3 sequence reads: CASSPGQGWQPQHF. The CDR3 DNA follows: TGTGCCAGCAGCCCGGGACAGGGGTGGCAGCCCCAGCATTTT.

DNA for the CDR3: TGCAGCGTTGAGCGGGGGCGCGGAGATACGCAGTATTTT. Translation: CSVERGRGDTQYF. The chain has TRBV29-1 and TRBJ2-3; perhaps TRBD2 as D (7 bases). The CDR3 has 13 residues. Germline loops: CDR1 SQVTM, CDR2 ANQGSEA. V lost 3 bases to trimming and J lost 5 bases, with 12 bases between them.

J is TRBJ1-1 and V is TRBV7-4; D is uncertain. The CDR3 has 13 residues. Germline lookup yields CDR1 SGHVT and CDR2 SQSDAQ. Trimming stripped 4 bases from V and 7 bases from J, with 13 bases between. CDR3 loop: CASSSGVVCEAFF. CDR3 nucleotide sequence: TGTGCCAGCAGCTCCGGGGTAGTTTGTGAAGCTTTCTTT.

This chain joins TRBV6-1 and TRBJ1-5; 9 bases fit TRBD1. CDR3 length equals 15 residues. V lost 6 bases to trimming and J lost 3 bases; unmatched junction nucleotides: 6. CDR1 is MNHNS, CDR2 SASEGT, per germline. The CDR3 DNA reads TGTGCCAGCAGATGGGACAGGGTGGACAATCAGCCCCAGCATTTT. The encoded protein is CASRWDRVDNQPQHF.

This clone was picked up a small number of times. DNA of the CDR3: TGCGCCAGCAGTGTGCGACCGGGACAAAAGCAAGAGACCCAGTACTTC. It specifies CASSVRPGQKQETQYF. This chain links TRBV10-2 with TRBJ2-5, with TRBD1 as a possible D gene (6 bases). V lost 4 bases to trimming and J lost 2 bases, with 17 bases between them. CDR1 and CDR2 from the germline V gene are WSHSY and SAAADI. The CDR3 consists of 16 residues.

The chain recombines TRBV7-3 with TRBJ2-7; TRBD2 agrees at 7 bases. The CDR3 runs 15 residues. With 5 bases clipped from V and 4 bases from J, the junction kept 11 bases outside the gene matches. From germline, CDR1 is SGHTA and CDR2 FQGTGA. CDR3 coding DNA: TGTGCCAGCAGCCTCTCGGCGGGACTACAATACGAGCAGTACTTC. Protein product: CASSLSAGLQYEQYF.

J is TRBJ1-4 and V is TRBV14, with D maybe TRBD1 (5 bases). The germline V gene has CDR1 SGHDN and CDR2 FVKESK. V lost 4 bases and J 7 bases, leaving 13 bases between the germline ends. CDR3 size: 14 residues. CDR3 coding DNA: TGTGCCAGCAGCCCCAGGGTGGGGTTTGAAAAACTGTTTTTT. Translation gives CASSPRVGFEKLFF.

This sequence joins TRBV30 and TRBJ2-3, with 13 bases lining up with TRBD2. The V and J ends lost 4 bases and 5 bases, in that order; junction bases with no gene match: 6. In germline, CDR1 is GTSNPN, CDR2 SVGIG (reference sequence). There are 15 residues in the CDR3. The chain's CDR3 is CAWKLAGGPLDTQYF. CDR3 nucleotides: TGTGCCTGGAAACTAGCGGGAGGGCCCCTAGATACGCAGTATTTT.

The chain links TRBV7-9 to TRBJ1-2; D is unresolved. The length of the CDR3 is 13 residues. Germline assignment: CDR1 SEHNR and CDR2 FQNEAQ (reference sequence). Trimming pared 5 bases from V and 6 bases from J, leaving 13 bases between. The CDR3 nucleotides are TGTGCCAGCAGCCCCCTCAGGTTGGATGGCTACACCTTC. It codes for CASSPLRLDGYTF.

The chain is built from TRBV4-1 and TRBJ1-2, with 7 bases aligning to TRBD1. The CDR3 has 13 residues. Trimming removed 4 bases from V and 3 bases from J; junction bases left unmatched: 2. Germline CDR1 MGHRA, CDR2 YSYEKL. The DNA of the CDR3 is TGCGCCAGCAGCCTCCAGGGGGACTATGGCTACACCTTC. Protein product: CASSLQGDYGYTF.

The count of this clone is one. The chain has TRBV6-6 and TRBJ2-3, with a tentative D call TRBD1 (6 bases). The CDR3 length is 14 residues. V lost 6 bases and J lost 4, with 14 bases in between. From germline, CDR1 is MNHNY and CDR2 SVGAGI (reference sequence). CDR3 in amino acids: CASRSRQGPDTQYF. Written as DNA, the CDR3 is TGTGCCAGCAGGTCCCGCCAGGGGCCAGATACGCAGTATTTT.

The chain is built from TRBV5-1 and TRBJ1-3; 9 bases line up with TRBD1. The CDR3 runs to 14 residues. Trimming removed 6 bases from V and 4 bases from J; junction bases left unmatched: 5. Per germline, CDR1 SGHRS and CDR2 YFSETQ. The CDR3 is CASTPTGGGNTIYF. CDR3 nucleotides: TGCGCCAGCACCCCGACAGGGGGGGGAAACACCATATATTTT.

The V gene is TRBV2, the J gene TRBJ2-3; 10 bases fit TRBD2. The CDR3 length is 14 residues. CDR1 is SNHLY, CDR2 FYNNEI, per germline. V was pared by 6 bases and J by 1 base, with 1 base of the junction left unmatched. Here the CDR3 reads CASRGLAGTDTQYF. DNA of the CDR3: TGTGCCAGCAGAGGACTAGCGGGCACAGATACGCAGTATTTT.

The chain combines TRBV27 with TRBJ1-1; D is unclear. Germline CDR1 MNHEY, CDR2 SMNVEV (reference sequence). V was trimmed by 4 bases and J by 4 bases, leaving 13 bases between them. The length of the CDR3 is 14 residues. The CDR3 here is CASSYLQSVTEAFF. CDR3 DNA: TGTGCCAGCAGTTACCTACAGTCAGTCACTGAAGCTTTCTTT.

This sequence joins TRBV10-1 and TRBJ2-2, with D tentatively TRBD1 (5 bases). Germline V gives CDR1 WNHNN, CDR2 SYGVQD (reference sequence). V dropped 5 bases and J dropped 6 bases, with 10 bases sitting between them. This CDR3 contains 13 residues. The CDR3 sequence: CASSLQAAGELFF. The DNA of the CDR3 is TGCGCCAGCAGTCTACAGGCTGCCGGGGAGCTGTTTTTT.

The chain joins TRBV14 to TRBJ1-1, with 8 bases lining up with TRBD1. The CDR3 length is 14 residues. Germline CDR1 SGHDN, CDR2 FVKESK. Trimming cost V 5 bases and J 1 base; bases outside gene matches: 3. For the CDR3, the DNA is TGTGCCAGCAGCGCAGGGGGCCGGAACACTGAAGCTTTCTTT. Translation gives CASSAGGRNTEAFF.